The clone carrying this TCR beta chain appeared a few times. The antigen remains undetermined. Gene names follow the mouse nomenclature. The sequenced fragment ends 1 residue before the CDR3 boundary, so the rest is inferred from the germline J gene. This sample was taken from a study of tissue T cells after allogeneic stem cell transplantation. Study outcomes and limitations: Anatomically similar tissues had similar TCR repertoires within each patient.

CDR3 sequences, V/J genes, frequencies and template counts came from survey-depth TCRbeta sequencing. The data were produced by immunoSEQ multiplex PCR, yet TCRdb's version contains in-frame clones alone and is incomplete. The table lists roughly 1,600 clones, over 40% of them singletons. The CDR3 is made up of 13 amino acids. Germline V gives CDR1 FNHDT, CDR2 SITEND (reference sequence). Trimming cost V 0 bases and J 5 bases, with 6 bases left between them. Indicated time point: mouse harvest day 14 after allogeneic transplant. Mouse grafts combined 10^7 T-cell-depleted bone marrow cells with 10^6 splenic CD5+ T cells.

The chain uses TRBV19 and TRBJ1-5, with a possible D match to TRBD1 (5 bases). The sequenced material came from spleen. The receptor's source is a female BALB/c mouse given C57BL/6 T cells with graft-versus-host disease after an allogeneic hematopoietic cell transplant. This chain's CDR3 is CASSIVGDQAPLF. CDR3 bases read: TGTGCCAGCAGTATAGTAGGGGACCAGGCTCCGCTT. Combining the CDR3 with reference TRBV19 and TRBJ1-5 gives the whole variable domain GGIITQTPKFLIGQEGQKLTLKCQQNFNHDTMYWYRQDSGKGLRLIYYSITENDLQKGDLSEGYDASREKKSSFSLTVTSAQKNEMAVFLCASSIVGDQAPLFGEGTRLSVL.